The 25 T cell receptor beta chains reported below all come from one sample, sequenced in a study of T cell responses to AZD1222 COVID-19 vaccine. Generated by immunoSEQ multiplex PCR, the TCRdb table keeps only in-frame clones and is missing some. The data hold tens of thousands of clones, with about nine tenths observed a single time. Sequenced material: peripheral blood, taken 28 days after the second AZD1222 dose. The receptors come from an adult who received the AZD1222 COVID-19 vaccine.

The CDR3: CASSVVATDTQYF. DNA of the CDR3: TGTGCCAGCAGCGTAGTGGCCACAGATACGCAGTATTTT. This chain joins TRBV9 and TRBJ2-3; D is unclear. Per the germline V gene, CDR1 is SGDLS and CDR2 is YYNGEE. V was cut by 0 bases and J by 2 bases, with 4 bases left in between. The CDR3 totals 13 residues.

The chain is built from TRBV7-9 and TRBJ1-2, with D possibly matching TRBD1 (5 bases). The CDR3 loop spans 14 amino acids. The germline V gene encodes CDR1 SEHNR and CDR2 FQNEAQ (reference sequence). V was clipped by 7 bases and J by 8 bases, with 20 bases between them. The CDR3 bases are TGTGCCAGCACCCGAGGAAGCGGGACCGGCGGCTACACCTTC. Amino acids: CASTRGSGTGGYTF.

The J gene is TRBJ1-1, the V gene TRBV6-6, with TRBD1 matching 9 bases. J gave up 3 bases and V 7 bases, and 6 bases lay outside the gene matches. The CDR3 runs to 14 residues. Per germline, CDR1 MNHNY and CDR2 SVGAGI (reference sequence). The DNA of the CDR3 is TGTGCCAGCAAGCTCGGACAGGGGCACACTGAAGCTTTCTTT. Its translation is CASKLGQGHTEAFF.

The chain links TRBV18 to TRBJ2-2; 10 bases are shared with TRBD1. CDR3 length: 16 residues. The trim removed 6 bases at V and 3 bases at J, leaving 7 bases unmatched. The germline V gene has CDR1 KGHSH and CDR2 LQKENI. In DNA form, the CDR3 reads TGTGCCAGCTCGTACGGGACAGGGGTCCACACCGGGGAGCTGTTTTTT. Translating gives CASSYGTGVHTGELFF.

The chain is built from TRBV7-9 and TRBJ1-2; tentatively, D is TRBD1 (5 bases). V gave up 1 base and J gave up 8 bases, with 17 bases separating them. Germline assignment: CDR1 SEHNR and CDR2 FQNEAQ (reference sequence). CDR3 length equals 15 residues. The CDR3 is CASSLGAGLMGGYTF. As DNA, the CDR3 is TGTGCCAGCAGCTTAGGGGCAGGGTTAATGGGCGGCTACACCTTC.

This clone was counted a single time. The J gene is TRBJ1-1, the V gene TRBV29-1; no clear D. This CDR3 contains 13 residues. CDR1 is SQVTM, CDR2 ANQGSEA, per germline. Trimming cost V 6 bases and J 1 base, with 12 bases left between them. This CDR3 is CSVRPQRNTEAFF. DNA of the CDR3: TGCAGCGTCCGGCCGCAGAGGAACACTGAAGCTTTCTTT. Using reference TRBV29-1 and TRBJ1-1 for the parts outside the CDR3, the full variable domain is SAVISQKPSRDICQRGTSLTIQCQVDSQVTMMFWYRQQPGQSLTLIATANQGSEATYESGFVIDKFPISRPNLTFSTLTVSNMSPEDSSIYLCSVRPQRNTEAFFGQGTRLTVV.

The V gene is TRBV6-5, the J gene TRBJ2-3; no clear D. The CDR3 sequence is 13 residues long. The V gene's germline CDR1 is MNHEY and CDR2 SVGAGI. The V and J ends lost 8 bases and 3 bases respectively, with 12 bases between them. CDR3 in DNA: TGTGCCAGCTCAGGCAGAGAGACAGATACGCAGTATTTT. Its translation is CASSGRETDTQYF.

The chain links TRBV10-3 to TRBJ2-2; D unresolved. This CDR3 contains 15 residues. Germline loops: CDR1 ENHRY, CDR2 SYGVKD. V lost 4 bases and J 4 bases, leaving 13 bases between the germline ends. CDR3 sequence: CAISGAQAPTGELFF. The CDR3 DNA reads as TGTGCCATCAGTGGGGCTCAAGCTCCCACCGGGGAGCTGTTTTTT.

The genes are TRBV15 and TRBJ1-1, with D perhaps matching TRBD1 (6 bases). The CDR3 consists of 15 residues. V was cut by 3 bases and J by 7 bases, with 18 bases left in between. In germline, CDR1 is LNHNV, CDR2 YYDKDF (reference sequence). DNA for the CDR3: TGTGCCACCAGCAGGGTTAGCGGCAGGGACATTGAAGCTTTCTTT. This codes for CATSRVSGRDIEAFF.

This clone was counted once. This CDR3 is also generated by other DNA sequences in the sample. CDR3 amino acids: CAWSAGGNTIYF. The DNA of the CDR3 is TGTGCCTGGAGTGCGGGGGGAAACACCATATATTTT. This chain links TRBV30 with TRBJ1-3; the D is unclear. V was shortened by 1 base and J by 4 bases, with 5 bases between the two germline ends. This CDR3 comprises 12 residues. CDR1 is GTSNPN, CDR2 SVGIG, per germline (reference sequence).

The genes are TRBV6-5 and TRBJ2-3; the D is unclear. CDR1 is MNHEY, CDR2 SVGAGI, per germline. The germline V and J ends were trimmed by 7 bases and 0 bases, with 11 bases remaining between them. The CDR3 sequence is 14 residues long. CDR3 sequence reads: CASKDGTSTDTQYF. The DNA of the CDR3 is TGTGCCAGCAAGGACGGCACTAGCACAGATACGCAGTATTTT.

The rearrangement joins TRBV6-5 to TRBJ1-5; 10 bases are shared with TRBD1. Germline V gives CDR1 MNHEY, CDR2 SVGAGI. CDR3 length equals 15 residues. V was pared by 5 bases and J by 3 bases, with 4 bases of the junction left unmatched. CDR3 in amino acids: CASSRDRGSNQPQHF. The CDR3 coding sequence is TGTGCCAGCAGTAGGGACAGGGGTTCCAATCAGCCCCAGCATTTT.

This clone occurred once. The genes are TRBV6-6 and TRBJ1-2; TRBD1 aligns across 10 bases. The germline gives CDR1 MNHNY, CDR2 SVGAGI (reference sequence). This CDR3 is 15 amino acids long. Unmatched junction bases numbered 5, after V lost 5 bases and J lost 2 bases. CDR3 sequence (DNA): TGTGCCAGCAGTCCCGGGGGACAGGGGAACTATGGCTACACCTTC. Its protein product is CASSPGGQGNYGYTF.

This clone was picked up a small number of times. The chain recombines TRBV6-5 with TRBJ1-3, with D possibly matching TRBD1 (5 bases). V gave up 4 bases and J gave up 5 bases, with 15 bases separating them. This CDR3 is built from 15 residues. Germline V lookup: CDR1 MNHEY, CDR2 SVGAGI. The CDR3 DNA follows: TGTGCCAGCAGTTCCTCAGGGAGGTTAAGAAACACCATATATTTT. It translates to CASSSSGRLRNTIYF.

V gene TRBV7-2 combines with J gene TRBJ2-7; 8 positions agree with TRBD2. The germline V gene has CDR1 SGHTA and CDR2 FQGNSA. The CDR3 length is 13 residues. The V segment lost 5 bases and the J segment 4 bases; nucleotides outside the gene matches: 4. The CDR3 bases are TGTGCCAGCAGCGCCGCTAGCGGGTACGAGCAGTACTTC. Its protein product is CASSAASGYEQYF.

The chain joins TRBV4-1 to TRBJ1-2; no clear D. CDR1 and CDR2 (germline): MGHRA, YSYEKL. The V and J ends lost 2 bases and 0 bases respectively, with 10 bases between them. This CDR3 has 15 residues. CDR3 sequence reads: CASSQPAWANYGYTF. The CDR3 DNA reads as TGCGCCAGCAGCCAACCAGCATGGGCTAACTATGGCTACACCTTC.

This clone was recorded only once. The V and J genes are TRBV30 and TRBJ1-2; D is unresolved. This CDR3 has 11 amino acids. Germline CDR1 and CDR2: GTSNPN and SVGIG (reference sequence). V gave up 3 bases and J gave up 8 bases, with 10 bases separating them. CDR3 nucleotide sequence: TGTGCCTGGAGGGTGGGTGCGGGCTACACCTTC. It yields the protein CAWRVGAGYTF.

The gene calls are TRBV7-8 and TRBJ1-1; D gene unclear. This CDR3 spans 15 amino acids. Germline V gives CDR1 SGHVS, CDR2 FQNEAQ. Deletions cut 6 bases from V and 1 base from J, with 15 bases between. The CDR3 loop reads CASSETGIANTEAFF. CDR3 DNA sequence: TGTGCCAGCAGTGAGACCGGGATCGCGAACACTGAAGCTTTCTTT.

The chain is built from TRBV28 and TRBJ2-7; D gene ambiguous. This CDR3 region has 16 residues. Between the trimmed V and J ends, which lost 3 bases and 4 bases, there was a span of 19 bases. CDR1 is MDHEN and CDR2 is SYDVKM in the germline V gene. The CDR3 bases are TGTGCCAGCAGTTTCCCTGGCACCAATGGTAGGTACGAGCAGTACTTC. This encodes CASSFPGTNGRYEQYF. The full variable domain, rest sourced from reference TRBV28 and TRBJ2-7, is DVKVTQSSRYLVKRTGEKVFLECVQDMDHENMFWYRQDPGLGLRLIYFSYDVKMKEKGDIPEGYSVSREKKERFSLILESASTNQTSMYLCASSFPGTNGRYEQYFGPGTRLTVT.

The chain employs TRBV2 and TRBJ1-1; D call uncertain. The length of the CDR3 is 12 residues. Germline V gene lookup returns CDR1 SNHLY and CDR2 FYNNEI. V lost 8 bases, J lost 6 bases, and 13 bases lay in between. CDR3 sequence: CASGRFIAEAFF. DNA of the CDR3: TGTGCCAGCGGTCGGTTTATCGCTGAAGCTTTCTTT.

The chain carries TRBV4-3 and TRBJ1-1, with 7 bases aligning to TRBD1. This CDR3 region has 14 residues. CDR1 and CDR2 (germline): LGHNA, YSLEER. With 0 bases clipped from V and 7 bases from J, the junction kept 5 bases outside the gene matches. The CDR3 nucleotides are TGCGCCAGCAGCCAAGACAGGGGGGACATTGAAGCTTTCTTT. Translation gives CASSQDRGDIEAFF.

This clone was counted only a few times. The V gene is TRBV3-1 (or the pseudogene TRBV3-2), the J gene TRBJ1-1, with a tentative D call TRBD1 (5 bases). The germline V and J ends were trimmed by 0 bases and 0 bases, with 14 bases remaining between them. The length of the CDR3 is 17 residues. Germline values: CDR1 LGHDT, CDR2 YNNKEL (reference sequence). The CDR3 is CASSQDTGARMNTEAFF. The CDR3 DNA is TGTGCCAGCAGCCAAGATACCGGGGCCAGAATGAACACTGAAGCTTTCTTT.

V and J are TRBV6-5 and TRBJ2-7; perhaps TRBD2 as D (6 bases). From germline, CDR1 is MNHEY and CDR2 SVGAGI. CDR3 length: 15 amino acids. With 6 bases removed from V and 0 bases from J, the gap between germline ends came to 15 bases. CDR3 nucleotide sequence: TGTGCCAGCAGCCCGTATCGGGGGAGCTCCTACGAGCAGTACTTC. It encodes CASSPYRGSSYEQYF.

This chain connects TRBV7-2 to TRBJ1-2; 9 bases line up with TRBD1. The CDR3 runs to 15 residues. From germline, CDR1 is SGHTA and CDR2 FQGNSA. J lost 0 bases, V lost 5 bases, and 4 bases had no gene match. The CDR3 is CASSGGQGTNYGYTF. The CDR3 coding sequence is TGTGCCAGCAGCGGGGGACAGGGCACTAACTATGGCTACACCTTC. Supplemented by reference TRBV7-2 and TRBJ1-2, the full variable domain reads GAGVSQSPSNKVTEKGKDVELRCDPISGHTALYWYRQSLGQGLEFLIYFQGNSAPDKSGLPSDRFSAERTGGSVSTLTIQRTQQEDSAVYLCASSGGQGTNYGYTFGSGTRLTVV.

The rearrangement joins TRBV28 to TRBJ2-6; D not certain. CDR1 is MDHEN, CDR2 SYDVKM, per germline. This CDR3 is 15 amino acids long. V was cut by 7 bases and J by 1 base, with 11 bases left in between. The CDR3 DNA reads TGTGCCAGCAACCCGGCAAGTTCTGGGGCCAACGTCCTGACTTTC. As protein: CASNPASSGANVLTF.